One sample yielded the 11 T cell receptor beta chains listed below, sequenced in a study of naive and memory T cell subsets. TCR cDNA received a 3' ligated oligonucleotide that carried a UMI. Amplification of ligated cDNA took four PCR rounds with SP2 and nested alpha and beta constant primers. TCRdb processed the 5' RACE reads anew with MiXCR; each CDR3 protein has one entry. The sample records tens of thousands of distinct CDR3 sequences, 8% being singletons. All receptors derive from a female donor in good health.

This clonotype showed up just a few times. The V and J genes are TRBV24-1 and TRBJ2-1; 12 bases match TRBD2. Germline CDR1 KGHDR, CDR2 SFDVKD. J gave up 2 bases and V 3 bases, and 7 bases lay outside the gene matches. The CDR3 contains 18 residues. The CDR3 sequence: CATSDHGLAGSAYNEQFF. CDR3 DNA: TGTGCCACCAGTGATCACGGACTAGCGGGATCGGCCTACAATGAGCAGTTCTTC.

The chain carries TRBV12-3 or TRBV12-4 and TRBJ2-6; TRBD1 aligns across 9 bases. The CDR3 has 15 amino acids. Unmatched junction bases numbered 11, after V lost 8 bases and J lost 9 bases. CDR3 in DNA: TGTGCCAGCGGCCACGGACAGGGGAGTGTCAACGTCCTGACTTTC. Protein: CASGHGQGSVNVLTF.

The sample holds a few counts of this clonotype. The chain joins TRBV6-1 to TRBJ2-1; the D is unclear. Germline CDR1 is MNHNS and CDR2 is SASEGT. The CDR3 is 16 residues long. Trimming cost V 0 bases and J 10 bases, with 19 bases left between them. As DNA, the CDR3 is TGTGCCAGCAGTGAAGCGAAGGGTTTTAACCTATGGGAGCAGTTCTTC. Protein: CASSEAKGFNLWEQFF.

This clonotype appeared many times. The J gene is TRBJ1-3, the V gene TRBV3-1, with D unclear. Germline loops: CDR1 LGHDT, CDR2 YNNKEL (reference sequence). The CDR3 extends over 15 amino acids. Trimming shortened V by 4 bases and J by 4 bases, and 14 bases separated the two germline ends. CDR3 protein: CASSPLGGSGNTIYF. The CDR3 DNA is TGTGCCAGCAGCCCACTAGGAGGGTCCGGAAACACCATATATTTT.

This clonotype was observed many times. The chain has TRBV29-1 and TRBJ1-4; weak D call: TRBD1 (5 bases). Germline CDR1 SQVTM, CDR2 ANQGSEA. Trimming took 1 base from V and 5 from J, leaving 14 bases between them. This CDR3 contains 15 residues. CDR3 sequence (DNA): TGCAGCGTTGAAGGGGATGGGACCGAGAATGAAAAACTGTTTTTT. Encoded protein: CSVEGDGTENEKLFF.

This chain uses TRBV6-1 with TRBJ1-1, with no clear D. Germline V lookup: CDR1 MNHNS, CDR2 SASEGT. This CDR3 has 12 residues. Trimming shortened V by 3 bases and J by 2 bases, and 4 bases separated the two germline ends. DNA of the CDR3: TGTGCCAGCAGTGACCCAAACACTGAAGCTTTCTTT. Protein sequence: CASSDPNTEAFF.

This clonotype was picked up many times. The chain carries TRBV29-1 and TRBJ2-5; D might be TRBD1 (6 bases). CDR1 SQVTM and CDR2 ANQGSEA come from the germline V gene. This CDR3 contains 12 residues. With 7 bases removed from V and 7 bases from J, the gap between germline ends came to 16 bases. The CDR3: CSAGAGDGTQYF. The CDR3 DNA reads TGCAGCGCAGGGGCCGGGGACGGGACCCAGTACTTC.

This clonotype showed up just a few times. The chain links TRBV14 to TRBJ1-1; D gene ambiguous. Germline V gene data show CDR1 as SGHDN and CDR2 as FVKESK. This CDR3 region has 14 residues. V lost 4 bases and J lost 1, with 10 bases in between. The CDR3, as DNA: TGTGCCAGCAGCCTCATATACACGAACACTGAAGCTTTCTTT. Its protein product is CASSLIYTNTEAFF.

In this sample, this clonotype turned up many times. V gene TRBV18 combines with J gene TRBJ2-1; D ambiguous. V lost 3 bases, J lost 3 bases, and 15 bases lay in between. The CDR3 length is 16 residues. The germline V gene encodes CDR1 KGHSH and CDR2 LQKENI. In DNA form, the CDR3 reads TGTGCCAGCTCACCGGAGTGGCAGACCCGCTACAATGAGCAGTTCTTC. Translated: CASSPEWQTRYNEQFF.

In its sample, this clonotype was seen a few times. This sequence joins TRBV19 and TRBJ2-5; D remains ambiguous. Germline assignment: CDR1 LNHDA and CDR2 SQIVND (reference sequence). The CDR3 runs 11 residues. The germline V and J ends were trimmed by 5 bases and 5 bases, with 6 bases remaining between them. In DNA, the CDR3 is TGTGCCAGTAGTCGATGGGAGACCCAGTACTTC. Protein: CASSRWETQYF.

CDR3 protein: CASAPSPGYDQPQHF. The CDR3 region has the DNA TGTGCCAGCGCGCCCAGCCCGGGATATGATCAGCCCCAGCATTTT. The gene calls are TRBV19 and TRBJ1-5; D is ambiguous. Germline CDR1 is LNHDA and CDR2 is SQIVND (reference sequence). Trimming cost V 9 bases and J 5 bases, with 20 bases left between them. The CDR3 runs 15 residues.